This T cell receptor beta chain was sequenced during a study of read filtering for tumor transcriptome and immune sequencing. Study-level points and caveats: Dropping single-read clonotypes raised IR-seq and RNA-seq shared-clonotype correlation.

This library used 300 to 500 ng RNA and molecular barcoded adaptors spanning alpha/delta and beta/gamma chains. One entry per CDR3 protein results from TCRdb running MiXCR on the reads. The table includes about 50,000 distinct CDR3 sequences, around a fifth detected once. V shed 1 base and J shed 4 bases, with 13 bases lying between them. Germline CDR1 PRHDT, CDR2 FYEKMQ (reference sequence). The CDR3 has 15 residues. Details on this clonotype: The antigen remains undetermined.

Specimen: a population of CD138-negative cells sorted from bone marrow. The rearrangement joins TRBV13 to TRBJ1-1; possible D gene TRBD1, 5 bases. This receptor was identified in a donor at least 40 years old with multiple myeloma. CDR3 sequence reads: CASSLDPGLSTEAFF. CDR3 sequence (DNA): TGTGCCAGCAGCTTAGATCCAGGGCTGAGCACTGAAGCTTTCTTT.